One and the same sample provided the 24 T cell receptor beta chains below, sequenced in a study of cytomegalovirus exposure and HLA in healthy donors. The PCR used 60 Vbeta and 13 Jbeta primers. Produced via immunoSEQ multiplex PCR; TCRdb's table is partial and in-frame only. The sample holds tens of thousands of clones, roughly four fifths seen once. The material sequenced was PBMCs. These receptors all stem from a woman under 40 in good health and CMV-seropositive.

This chain connects TRBV28 to TRBJ2-7; maybe TRBD1 (6 bases). Trimming pared 11 bases from V and 7 bases from J, leaving 15 bases between. The CDR3 runs to 11 residues. Per germline, CDR1 MDHEN and CDR2 SYDVKM. The DNA for the CDR3 is TGTGCCTTTGGGGGCCCGGAGGAGCAGTACTTC. Translation: CAFGGPEEQYF.

The CDR3 DNA follows: TGCGCCAGCAGCCCGCAGGGGACAGGGGGCAATCAGCCCCAGCATTTT. It yields the protein CASSPQGTGGNQPQHF. The chain carries TRBV5-1 and TRBJ1-5; 10 bases fit TRBD1. Per germline, CDR1 SGHRS and CDR2 YFSETQ. CDR3 length: 16 residues. Trimming at V came to 4 bases and at J to 2 bases, leaving 6 bases not matched to a gene.

The V gene is TRBV7-6, the J gene TRBJ2-1, with 10 bases identical to TRBD2. Germline lookup yields CDR1 SGHVS and CDR2 FNYEAQ. The CDR3 sequence is 16 residues long. The ends lost 3 bases at V and 7 bases at J; junction bases unmatched: 9. The CDR3 DNA follows: TGTGCCAGCAGCTTCTTTGGACTAGCGGAGGAAAATGAGCAGTTCTTC. Amino acid sequence: CASSFFGLAEENEQFF.

The chain is built from TRBV6-5 and TRBJ1-1; D possibly corresponds to TRBD1 (6 bases). Deletions cut 4 bases from V and 4 bases from J, with 13 bases between. The germline V gene encodes CDR1 MNHEY and CDR2 SVGAGI. The CDR3 contains 14 residues. The CDR3 here is CASSSREGGTEAFF. The CDR3 coding sequence is TGTGCCAGCAGTTCTCGGGAAGGGGGCACTGAAGCTTTCTTT.

CDR3 amino acids: CASREGIVYGYTF. In nucleotides, the CDR3 is TGTGCCAGCAGGGAGGGAATTGTATACGGCTACACCTTC. The rearrangement uses TRBV6-5 and TRBJ1-2; D ambiguous. This CDR3 is 13 amino acids long. Deletions cut 6 bases from V and 8 bases from J, with 16 bases between. Germline values: CDR1 MNHEY, CDR2 SVGAGI.

V and J are TRBV7-9 and TRBJ2-1; D is ambiguous. The V end lost 2 bases, the J end lost 9 bases, and 8 bases lay between the germline ends. The CDR3 has 12 amino acids. Germline CDR1 reads SEHNR; CDR2 reads FQNEAQ (reference sequence). The CDR3 DNA follows: TGTGCCAGCAGCTTATCTATCCGTGAGCAGTTCTTC. Protein: CASSLSIREQFF.

This chain uses TRBV5-6 with TRBJ2-7; possibly TRBD2 for D (5 bases). In germline, CDR1 is SGHDT, CDR2 YYEEEE. V was shortened by 0 bases and J by 6 bases, with 13 bases between the two germline ends. The CDR3 loop spans 14 amino acids. CDR3: CASSLGGGGGEQYF. The CDR3, as DNA: TGTGCCAGCAGCTTGGGAGGAGGTGGAGGCGAGCAGTACTTC.

The rearrangement links TRBV13 to TRBJ2-3; 7 positions match TRBD1. This CDR3 comprises 14 residues. The trim removed 5 bases at V and 3 bases at J, leaving 5 bases unmatched. Germline V lookup: CDR1 PRHDT, CDR2 FYEKMQ (reference sequence). CDR3 region: CASSKGQLTDTQYF. The CDR3, as DNA: TGTGCCAGCAGCAAGGGACAGCTAACAGATACGCAGTATTTT. The full variable domain, its missing parts supplied by reference TRBV13 and TRBJ2-3, is AAGVIQSPRHLIKEKRETATLKCYPIPRHDTVYWYQQGPGQDPQFLISFYEKMQSDKGSIPDRFSAQQFSDYHSELNMSSLELGDSALYFCASSKGQLTDTQYFGPGTRLTVL.

The chain combines TRBV5-1 with TRBJ2-7; 11 positions agree with TRBD2. The CDR3 runs 14 residues. Losses at the gene ends were 4 bases for V and 3 bases for J; bases not matched to a gene: 3. Germline CDR1 SGHRS, CDR2 YFSETQ. For the CDR3, the DNA is TGCGCCAGCAGCCCCGGGACTAGCGGCTACGAGCAGTACTTC. This gives the protein CASSPGTSGYEQYF.

This chain links TRBV7-9 with TRBJ2-7, with a possible D match to TRBD1 (6 bases). From germline, CDR1 is SEHNR and CDR2 FQNEAQ (reference sequence). V lost 8 bases, J lost 0 bases, and 14 bases lay in between. The CDR3 is made up of 14 amino acids. Written as DNA, the CDR3 is TGTGCCAGCGGACAAACAGGGACCTCCTACGAGCAGTACTTC. It is translated as CASGQTGTSYEQYF. Full variable domain (outside the CDR3, taken from reference TRBV7-9 and TRBJ2-7): DTGVSQNPRHKITKRGQNVTFRCDPISEHNRLYWYRQTLGQGPEFLTYFQNEAQLEKSRLLSDRFSAERPKGSFSTLEIQRTEQGDSAMYLCASGQTGTSYEQYFGPGTRLTVT.

The rearrangement links TRBV7-6 to TRBJ1-1; D might be TRBD1 (5 bases). Per the germline V gene, CDR1 is SGHVS and CDR2 is FNYEAQ. Trimming removed 4 bases from V and 5 bases from J, with 8 bases in between. The CDR3 is made up of 12 amino acids. CDR3 protein: CASSSGWTEAFF. The CDR3 region has the DNA TGTGCCAGCAGCTCAGGGTGGACTGAAGCTTTCTTT.

V usage is TRBV6-5 and J usage is TRBJ1-2, with TRBD1 matching over 7 bases. The CDR3 is 14 amino acids. Germline CDR1 and CDR2: MNHEY and SVGAGI. V lost 6 bases to trimming and J lost 2 bases; unmatched junction nucleotides: 6. The CDR3 region has the DNA TGTGCCAGCAGCGTAAAGGGGGCCAACTATGGCTACACCTTC. Its protein product is CASSVKGANYGYTF.

The chain joins TRBV5-1 to TRBJ2-7, with 8 bases lining up with TRBD1. Germline V CDR1 and CDR2: SGHRS, YFSETQ. J lost 4 bases, V lost 4 bases, and 7 bases had no gene match. CDR3 size: 14 residues. The CDR3 DNA sequence: TGCGCCAGCAGCGCGGCAGGGGGCCTTTACGAGCAGTACTTC. Amino acid sequence: CASSAAGGLYEQYF.

This sequence joins TRBV27 and TRBJ2-7; D is perhaps TRBD2 (5 bases). This CDR3 contains 12 residues. V lost 8 bases to trimming and J lost 0 bases, with 8 bases between them. The germline V gene has CDR1 MNHEY and CDR2 SMNVEV (reference sequence). CDR3 DNA sequence: TGTGCCAGCGGGAGTGTCTCCTACGAGCAGTACTTC. It yields the protein CASGSVSYEQYF.

There are a few counts of this clone. The chain employs TRBV28 and TRBJ1-2; D gene ambiguous. V was clipped by 5 bases and J by 2 bases, with 12 bases between them. There are 14 residues in the CDR3. Germline CDR1 and CDR2: MDHEN and SYDVKM. CDR3 residues: CASSRVLANYGYTF. CDR3 coding DNA: TGTGCCAGCAGTCGGGTCTTGGCAAACTATGGCTACACCTTC.

The rearrangement links TRBV30 to TRBJ2-7; 9 bases map to TRBD2. Germline V gene data show CDR1 as GTSNPN and CDR2 as SVGIG (reference sequence). The CDR3 length is 15 residues. Trimming took 0 bases from V and 5 from J; bases not matched to a gene: 8. The DNA for the CDR3 is TGTGCCTGGAGTGTCGGGGTTAGCGGGAGTCACGAGCAGTACTTC. Translated: CAWSVGVSGSHEQYF. Supplemented by reference TRBV30 and TRBJ2-7, the full variable domain reads SQTIHQWPATLVQPVGSPLSLECTVEGTSNPNLYWYRQAAGRGLQLLFYSVGIGQISSEVPQNLSASRPQDRQFILSSKKLLLSDSGFYLCAWSVGVSGSHEQYFGPGTRLTVT.

The V gene is TRBV29-1, the J gene TRBJ1-2, with a tentative D call TRBD1 (6 bases). There are 12 residues in the CDR3. V was cut by 7 bases and J by 7 bases, with 16 bases left in between. The V gene's germline CDR1 is SQVTM and CDR2 ANQGSEA. CDR3 protein: CSGRAGAFGYTF. CDR3 coding DNA: TGCAGCGGTCGTGCAGGGGCGTTTGGCTACACCTTC.

The chain couples TRBV28 to TRBJ1-4, with D unclear. Germline V CDR1 and CDR2: MDHEN, SYDVKM. The CDR3 contains 14 residues. V lost 5 bases, J lost 0 bases, and 7 bases lay in between. CDR3 DNA: TGTGCCAGCAGTGGCGGATCAACTAATGAAAAACTGTTTTTT. Translating gives CASSGGSTNEKLFF.

Only a few counts were recorded for this clone. V and J are TRBV18 and TRBJ1-4; D not resolved. CDR3 length: 16 residues. V lost 3 bases and J 0 bases, leaving 11 bases between the germline ends. Germline loops: CDR1 KGHSH, CDR2 LQKENI. CDR3 region: CASSPLFQATNEKLFF. The CDR3 DNA reads as TGTGCCAGCTCACCTCTTTTCCAGGCAACTAATGAAAAACTGTTTTTT. Together with reference TRBV18 and TRBJ1-4, the CDR3 gives the full variable domain: NAGVMQNPRHLVRRRGQEARLRCSPMKGHSHVYWYRQLPEEGLKFMVYLQKENIIDESGMPKERFSAEFPKEGPSILRIQQVVRGDSAAYFCASSPLFQATNEKLFFGSGTQLSVL.

CDR3 DNA sequence: TGTGCCAGCAGTTTCACGGCAGGGCATCGAGAGACCCAGTACTTC. Its protein product is CASSFTAGHRETQYF. The rearrangement uses TRBV28 and TRBJ2-5; tentatively, D is TRBD1 (5 bases). The CDR3 loop spans 15 amino acids. The germline V gene encodes CDR1 MDHEN and CDR2 SYDVKM. The ends were cut back, 3 bases at V and 4 bases at J, with 15 bases in the middle.

The chain has TRBV9 and TRBJ2-3; tentatively, D is TRBD1 (6 bases). The CDR3 has 19 amino acids. The V and J ends lost 0 bases and 1 base respectively, with 21 bases between them. Germline V gives CDR1 SGDLS, CDR2 YYNGEE. CDR3 sequence reads: CASSVGGWGGRGGTDTQYF. CDR3 DNA sequence: TGTGCCAGCAGCGTAGGAGGTTGGGGTGGCAGGGGCGGCACAGATACGCAGTATTTT. The full variable domain, completed using reference TRBV9 and TRBJ2-3, is DSGVTQTPKHLITATGQRVTLRCSPRSGDLSVYWYQQSLDQGLQFLIQYYNGEERAKGNILERFSAQQFPDLHSELNLSSLELGDSALYFCASSVGGWGGRGGTDTQYFGPGTRLTVL.

This clone was counted between two and nine times. The rearrangement links TRBV6-1 to TRBJ2-4, with TRBD1 matching 7 bases. J lost 5 bases, V lost 6 bases, and 4 bases had no gene match. Germline lookup yields CDR1 MNHNS and CDR2 SASEGT. The CDR3 totals 13 residues. The CDR3 is CASRRQGENIQYF. The CDR3 DNA sequence: TGTGCCAGCAGACGACAGGGCGAAAACATTCAGTACTTC.

The CDR3 sequence is CASSSGFNQPQHF. Written as DNA, the CDR3 is TGTGCCAGCAGTTCGGGGTTTAATCAGCCCCAGCATTTT. The chain is built from TRBV2 and TRBJ1-5; D gene unclear. This CDR3 spans 13 amino acids. Germline CDR1 reads SNHLY; CDR2 reads FYNNEI. V was pared by 5 bases and J by 4 bases, with 9 bases between.

V gene TRBV4-1 combines with J gene TRBJ2-1, with 10 bases matching TRBD2. The ends lost 0 bases at V and 3 bases at J; junction bases unmatched: 8. The CDR3 extends over 18 amino acids. Looked up from germline, CDR1 is MGHRA and CDR2 is YSYEKL. In nucleotides, the CDR3 is TGCGCCAGCAGCCAAGAGGCTCTAGCGGGAGCAATCTACAATGAGCAGTTCTTC. Translation gives CASSQEALAGAIYNEQFF.